The 21 T cell receptor beta chains listed next were all sequenced from one sample in a study of regulatory T cells in long-lasting Graves disease. Time point defined: newly diagnosed GD, antithyroid drugs for less than 3 months. There was RNA extracted from PBMCs, and the TCR library was made from it. TCR beta libraries were built with iRepertoire HTBI primers and Arm-PCR of CDR3 regions. TCRdb re-called the multiplex PCR reads through MiXCR, storing one row per CDR3 protein. There are 300,000 to 400,000 distinct CDR3 sequences in the sample; 15% to 20% occur only once, and about two fifths lies in the top ten. The material sequenced was peripheral blood mononuclear cells (PBMCs), taken at new diagnosis, from a patient treated with antithyroid drugs. The receptors were sampled from a female donor with Graves disease.

This clonotype was observed many times. V usage is TRBV9 and J usage is TRBJ2-7; D unresolved. Trimming shortened V by 0 bases and J by 0 bases, and 7 bases separated the two germline ends. Germline assignment: CDR1 SGDLS and CDR2 YYNGEE. The CDR3 runs to 14 residues. As DNA, the CDR3 is TGTGCCAGCAGCGTAGAGGGTAGCTCCTACGAGCAGTACTTC. Its protein is CASSVEGSSYEQYF.

There are many counts of this clonotype. The chain combines TRBV2 with TRBJ2-1, with 8 bases identical to TRBD1. The CDR3 contains 14 residues. Germline V gene lookup returns CDR1 SNHLY and CDR2 FYNNEI. The junction had 1 base not matched to a gene; V was cut back by 3 bases and J by 3 bases. The CDR3 DNA follows: TGTGCCAGCAGTGATGGGACAGGCTACAATGAGCAGTTCTTC. It yields the protein CASSDGTGYNEQFF.

The table lists this clonotype with many counts. The V call is TRBV11-1, the J call TRBJ2-1; TRBD2 aligns across 7 bases. Germline CDR1 is SGHAT and CDR2 is FQDESV (reference sequence). V was pared by 7 bases and J by 8 bases, with 14 bases of the junction left unmatched. CDR3 size: 15 residues. CDR3 bases: TGTGCCAGCACCACAGTCGGGGCGGGAGTGGATGAGCAGTTCTTC. Its protein is CASTTVGAGVDEQFF.

This clonotype was seen repeatedly, ten times or more. The chain uses TRBV29-1 and TRBJ2-3; TRBD2 agrees at 7 bases. Trimming removed 7 bases from V and 2 bases from J; junction bases left unmatched: 6. The CDR3 runs to 13 residues. Germline V CDR1 and CDR2: SQVTM, ANQGSEA. Here the CDR3 DNA reads TGCAGCGGACGCGGGAGTTCCACAGATACGCAGTATTTT. Protein sequence: CSGRGSSTDTQYF.

Ten or more counts support this clonotype. J is TRBJ2-1 and V is TRBV27, with 8 nucleotides matching TRBD2. CDR3 length: 18 residues. Germline-derived CDR1 and CDR2 are MNHEY and SMNVEV (reference sequence). The junction had 15 bases not matched to a gene; V was cut back by 3 bases and J by 5 bases. CDR3 DNA sequence: TGTGCCAGCAGTTTGTGGGGGACGGGAGGGCCGTCGAACAATGAGCAGTTCTTC. Amino acid sequence: CASSLWGTGGPSNNEQFF.

This clonotype appeared many times. This chain connects TRBV29-1 to TRBJ2-2; 9 positions agree with TRBD2. Losses at the gene ends were 4 bases for V and 3 bases for J; bases not matched to a gene: 9. Germline-derived CDR1 and CDR2 are SQVTM and ANQGSEA. The CDR3 has 16 amino acids. CDR3 loop: CSVGLAGALDTGELFF. The CDR3 region has the DNA TGCAGCGTTGGGTTAGCGGGAGCTCTCGACACCGGGGAGCTGTTTTTT.

The sample holds many counts of this clonotype. This chain links TRBV20-1 with TRBJ2-7, with 7 positions matching TRBD1. CDR1 is DFQATT, CDR2 SNEGSKA, per germline (reference sequence). The J segment lost 0 bases and the V segment lost 6 bases, leaving 17 bases of the junction unmatched. The CDR3 covers 17 residues. CDR3 region: CSADWPGGARSSYEQYF. The CDR3 DNA reads TGCAGTGCAGACTGGCCAGGGGGAGCGAGGAGCTCCTACGAGCAGTACTTC.

This rearrangement joins TRBV7-8 to TRBJ2-3; 11 bases fit TRBD2. The CDR3 is made up of 16 amino acids. Per the germline V gene, CDR1 is SGHVS and CDR2 is FQNEAQ. After removal of 6 bases from V and 0 bases from J, the junction contained 5 bases not matched to a gene. The CDR3 region has the DNA TGTGCCAGCAGTTACTCTAGCGGGAGGAGCACAGATACGCAGTATTTT. Its protein product is CASSYSSGRSTDTQYF.

The table lists this clonotype with many counts. For the CDR3, the DNA is TGTGCCAGCAGTGAAAGGAGCGCAGCAGATACGCAGTATTTT. Its protein is CASSERSAADTQYF. This chain links TRBV6-2 or TRBV6-3 with TRBJ2-3, with D uncertain. V lost 5 bases and J lost 4, with 13 bases in between. Germline CDR1 and CDR2: MNHEY and SVGEGT. The CDR3 spans 14 residues.

This clonotype was found a few times. The chain has TRBV27 and TRBJ1-3; no clear D gene. The length of the CDR3 is 13 residues. Germline V gene data show CDR1 as MNHEY and CDR2 as SMNVEV (reference sequence). V was clipped by 6 bases and J by 1 base, with 7 bases between them. This chain's CDR3 is CASRPASGNTIYF. DNA for the CDR3: TGTGCCAGCAGGCCTGCATCTGGAAACACCATATATTTT.

This clonotype has a count of ten or more. This chain connects TRBV27 to TRBJ2-3; tentatively, D is TRBD1 (5 bases). Per germline, CDR1 MNHEY and CDR2 SMNVEV (reference sequence). The CDR3 covers 13 residues. The V end lost 2 bases, the J end lost 4 bases, and 7 bases lay between the germline ends. CDR3 residues: CASSLQGSDTQYF. The CDR3 DNA is TGTGCCAGCAGTTTACAGGGTTCAGATACGCAGTATTTT.

This clonotype was seen repeatedly, ten times or more. The chain is built from TRBV6-4 and TRBJ2-1; D remains ambiguous. The germline V and J ends were trimmed by 4 bases and 4 bases, with 8 bases remaining between them. CDR3 length: 13 residues. The germline V gene encodes CDR1 MRHNA and CDR2 SNTAGT. Here the CDR3 DNA reads TGTGCCAGCAGTGCATCGGAGTACAATGAGCAGTTCTTC. Translating it yields CASSASEYNEQFF.

Of note for this clonotype: No DNA is shown, since the ends of the CDR3 on it are uncertain; the CDR3 is the one TCRdb lists. The chain links TRBV12-3 or TRBV12-4 to TRBJ2-1; the tabulated D call, TRBD1, remains unverified against the DNA. The CDR3 is 22 residues long, ends included. CDR3 protein: CASSFSVRANVLTFGAVNEQFF.

The CDR3 region is CASSWGGTEINYEQYF. CDR3 nucleotide sequence: TGCGCCAGCAGCTGGGGGGGGACGGAAATTAACTACGAGCAGTACTTC. The chain recombines TRBV5-1 with TRBJ2-7; 7 nucleotides agree with TRBD2. The J segment lost 3 bases and the V segment lost 3 bases, leaving 12 bases of the junction unmatched. Looked up from germline, CDR1 is SGHRS and CDR2 is YFSETQ. The CDR3 loop spans 16 amino acids.

This clonotype was counted many times. The chain combines TRBV27 with TRBJ2-1, with 11 bases fitting TRBD1. The CDR3 length is 15 residues. Germline assignment: CDR1 MNHEY and CDR2 SMNVEV (reference sequence). V gave up 8 bases and J gave up 4 bases; unmatched junction bases: 7. The CDR3 loop is CASYQGQGGYNEQFF. CDR3 DNA sequence: TGTGCCAGCTACCAGGGACAGGGGGGGTACAATGAGCAGTTCTTC.

CDR3 sequence reads: CASRRVSGPYGYTF. DNA for the CDR3: TGTGCCAGCAGGAGGGTCTCAGGGCCATATGGCTACACCTTC. V usage is TRBV5-4 and J usage is TRBJ1-2; tentative D call: TRBD1 (5 bases). The germline V gene has CDR1 SGHNT and CDR2 YYREEE (reference sequence). Deletions cut 5 bases from V and 5 bases from J, with 16 bases between. This CDR3 has 14 amino acids.

This clonotype has a handful of counts. The chain joins TRBV3-1 to TRBJ2-7; 9 nucleotides align to TRBD2. Trimming at V came to 4 bases and at J to 0 bases, leaving 7 bases not matched to a gene. The CDR3 extends over 16 amino acids. Germline CDR1 reads LGHDT; CDR2 reads YNNKEL (reference sequence). The DNA for the CDR3 is TGTGCCAGCAGCCCGAGCGGGAGGACTAGCTCCTACGAGCAGTACTTC. Its translation is CASSPSGRTSSYEQYF.

This clonotype was recorded many times. The chain carries TRBV12-3 or TRBV12-4 and TRBJ2-7, with TRBD1 matching 7 bases. Trimming took 7 bases from V and 6 from J; bases not matched to a gene: 9. The CDR3 length is 13 residues. CDR3 sequence: CASTLKGASEQYF. DNA for the CDR3: TGTGCCAGCACTCTGAAGGGGGCGAGCGAGCAGTACTTC.

The V call is TRBV24-1, the J call TRBJ1-2; D is perhaps TRBD1 (6 bases). The CDR3 extends over 16 amino acids. Trimming took 1 base from V and 8 from J, leaving 19 bases between them. CDR1 and CDR2 from the germline V gene are KGHDR and SFDVKD. CDR3 sequence (DNA): TGTGCCACCAGTGATTTAACAGGGAGCTTTGCGGAAGGCTACACCTTC. Amino acids: CATSDLTGSFAEGYTF.

This clonotype appeared many times. This rearrangement joins TRBV28 to TRBJ2-7; 8 nucleotides match TRBD2. The V gene end was trimmed by 5 bases and the J gene end by 2 bases; junction bases not matched to a gene: 8. Germline lookup yields CDR1 MDHEN and CDR2 SYDVKM. CDR3 size: 15 residues. CDR3 DNA sequence: TGTGCCAGCAGTCTAGGACTAGCTCAGCCCTACGAGCAGTACTTC. It encodes CASSLGLAQPYEQYF. Filled out from reference TRBV28 and TRBJ2-7, the complete variable domain reads DVKVTQSSRYLVKRTGEKVFLECVQDMDHENMFWYRQDPGLGLRLIYFSYDVKMKEKGDIPEGYSVSREKKERFSLILESASTNQTSMYLCASSLGLAQPYEQYFGPGTRLTVT.

V and J are TRBV6-1 and TRBJ2-7; 7 nucleotides align to TRBD2. Losses at the gene ends were 2 bases for V and 4 bases for J; bases not matched to a gene: 8. Germline CDR1 MNHNS, CDR2 SASEGT. CDR3 length: 15 amino acids. DNA of the CDR3: TGTGCCAGCAGTGAATGGAGGACTAGTAAGTACGAGCAGTACTTC. Protein product: CASSEWRTSKYEQYF.